This entry lists 14 T cell receptor beta chains sequenced from one sample in a study of cytomegalovirus exposure and HLA in healthy donors listed by TCRdb under 2017. The library was generated by the immunoSEQ multiplex PCR assay. A mixture of 60 forward primers for TCR Vbeta segments and 13 reverse primers for TCR Jbeta segments was used in the multiplex PCR. This immuneACCESS table, as held by TCRdb, lists in-frame sequences with V and J called but not all clones. Of the missing ones, under half trace to an unresolved V gene in checked studies; the others have no known cause. The sample data list 80,000 to 130,000 clones, and approximately 73% of these were observed just once. About 4% of the sample is taken by the ten largest. The sequencing input was PBMCs. These receptors originate from a woman aged 45-60 years in good health and CMV-seropositive.

J is TRBJ1-1 and V is TRBV4-1; 10 bases are shared with TRBD1. J lost 4 bases, V lost 6 bases, and 11 bases had no gene match. This CDR3 is 16 amino acids long. Germline CDR1 reads MGHRA; CDR2 reads YSYEKL. The CDR3 protein is CASRPVGTGVFTEAFF. CDR3 nucleotide sequence: TGCGCCAGCAGGCCAGTTGGGACAGGGGTGTTCACTGAAGCTTTCTTT.

CDR3 residues: CASSSRDRGYEQYF. CDR3 DNA sequence: TGTGCCAGCAGCAGCCGGGACAGGGGTTACGAGCAGTACTTC. J is TRBJ2-7 and V is TRBV5-6; TRBD1 matches 10 bases. The trim removed 4 bases at V and 4 bases at J, leaving 5 bases unmatched. The germline CDR1 and CDR2 sequences are SGHDT and YYEEEE. This CDR3 spans 14 amino acids.

This rearrangement joins TRBV9 to TRBJ2-3, with 7 bases that match TRBD1. The CDR3 has 18 amino acids. V shed 0 bases, J shed 8 bases, and the junction held 18 bases outside the gene matches. Germline values: CDR1 SGDLS, CDR2 YYNGEE. In DNA form, the CDR3 reads TGTGCCAGCAGCGTAGGCGAGGGGGCTCGACCGAATGTAGGTACGCAGTATTTT. Encoded protein: CASSVGEGARPNVGTQYF.

The rearrangement joins TRBV6-6 to TRBJ1-6, with 10 bases aligning to TRBD1. CDR1 is MNHNY and CDR2 is SVGAGI in the germline V gene (reference sequence). The V and J ends lost 5 bases and 8 bases, in that order; junction bases with no gene match: 9. The CDR3 has 16 residues. The CDR3 bases are TGTGCCAGCAGTCACGGGGGACAGGGGCGAGATTCACCCCTCCACTTT. Residues: CASSHGGQGRDSPLHF.

V is TRBV5-1 and J is TRBJ1-4; D remains ambiguous. Trimming pared 0 bases from V and 5 bases from J, leaving 11 bases between. The germline CDR1 and CDR2 sequences are SGHRS and YFSETQ. There are 15 residues in the CDR3. The CDR3 coding sequence is TGCGCCAGCAGCTTGGGTGGCAGCGAAAATGAAAAACTGTTTTTT. The encoded protein is CASSLGGSENEKLFF.

V and J are TRBV5-6 and TRBJ1-2, with 8 bases aligning to TRBD1. CDR1 SGHDT and CDR2 YYEEEE come from the germline V gene. The CDR3 covers 15 residues. V was clipped by 4 bases and J by 0 bases; unmatched bases: 5. CDR3 in DNA: TGTGCCAGCAGCCCTGGGACAGGATCTAACTATGGCTACACCTTC. Translation gives CASSPGTGSNYGYTF.

The chain uses TRBV9 and TRBJ2-5, with a possible D match to TRBD2 (6 bases). This CDR3 contains 13 residues. V lost 1 base to trimming and J lost 2 bases, with 6 bases between them. Germline V lookup: CDR1 SGDLS, CDR2 YYNGEE. As DNA, the CDR3 is TGTGCCAGCAGCGTAAGCGGGCAAGAGACCCAGTACTTC. Translated, it gives CASSVSGQETQYF.

This chain links TRBV7-9 with TRBJ1-5, with TRBD1 matching 11 bases. The CDR3 contains 17 residues. Per the germline V gene, CDR1 is SEHNR and CDR2 is FQNEAQ (reference sequence). The trim removed 5 bases at V and 4 bases at J, leaving 10 bases unmatched. The CDR3 sequence: CASSGGGQGAGNQPQHF. The CDR3 nucleotides are TGTGCCAGCAGCGGAGGAGGACAGGGGGCCGGGAATCAGCCCCAGCATTTT.

This sequence joins TRBV27 and TRBJ2-5, with 9 nucleotides matching TRBD2. The CDR3 runs 16 residues. CDR1 is MNHEY and CDR2 is SMNVEV in the germline V gene (reference sequence). With 1 base clipped from V and 2 bases from J, the junction kept 5 bases outside the gene matches. The CDR3 DNA reads TGTGCCAGCAGTTTATATAGCGGGGGAGATCAAGAGACCCAGTACTTC. Translation gives CASSLYSGGDQETQYF.

The rearrangement joins TRBV27 to TRBJ1-2; 9 bases agree with TRBD1. CDR1 and CDR2 (germline): MNHEY, SMNVEV (reference sequence). CDR3 length: 16 residues. V shed 4 bases, J shed 3 bases, and the junction held 9 bases outside the gene matches. CDR3 coding DNA: TGTGCCAGCAGTTCCTTCAACAGGGGGCTCGACTATGGCTACACCTTC. Residues: CASSSFNRGLDYGYTF.

The gene calls are TRBV19 and TRBJ1-5, with a possible D match to TRBD1 (5 bases). Germline values: CDR1 LNHDA, CDR2 SQIVND (reference sequence). The CDR3 length is 16 residues. Trimming cost V 1 base and J 0 bases, with 10 bases left between them. For the CDR3, the DNA is TGTGCCAGTAGTATAGTAGGGGTTAATAGCAATCAGCCCCAGCATTTT. It codes for CASSIVGVNSNQPQHF.

The chain uses TRBV11-2 and TRBJ2-2, with TRBD2 as a possible D gene (6 bases). The CDR3 runs 17 residues. Germline V gene lookup returns CDR1 SGHAT and CDR2 FQNNGV. The ends were cut back, 0 bases at V and 2 bases at J, with 13 bases in the middle. CDR3 DNA sequence: TGTGCCAGCAGCTTAGATCCAGGGCGGGGAAACACCGGGGAGCTGTTTTTT. It translates to CASSLDPGRGNTGELFF. Supplemented by reference TRBV11-2 and TRBJ2-2, the full variable domain reads EAGVAQSPRYKIIEKRQSVAFWCNPISGHATLYWYQQILGQGPKLLIQFQNNGVVDDSQLPKDRFSAERLKGVDSTLKIQPAKLEDSAVYLCASSLDPGRGNTGELFFGEGSRLTVL.

This clone showed up just once. V usage is TRBV6-5 and J usage is TRBJ2-7; perhaps TRBD1 as D (5 bases). The CDR3 spans 12 residues. V gave up 6 bases and J gave up 4 bases, with 10 bases separating them. Looked up from germline, CDR1 is MNHEY and CDR2 is SVGAGI. CDR3 DNA: TGTGCCAGCAGCCCTCCAGGGTACGAGCAGTACTTC. As protein: CASSPPGYEQYF.

The rearrangement joins TRBV19 to TRBJ2-3; 9 positions agree with TRBD1. The length of the CDR3 is 14 residues. The V segment lost 5 bases and the J segment 5 bases; nucleotides outside the gene matches: 5. CDR1 is LNHDA and CDR2 is SQIVND in the germline V gene (reference sequence). CDR3 residues: CASSDRGYQDTQYF. CDR3 DNA: TGTGCCAGTAGTGACAGGGGGTATCAAGATACGCAGTATTTT.